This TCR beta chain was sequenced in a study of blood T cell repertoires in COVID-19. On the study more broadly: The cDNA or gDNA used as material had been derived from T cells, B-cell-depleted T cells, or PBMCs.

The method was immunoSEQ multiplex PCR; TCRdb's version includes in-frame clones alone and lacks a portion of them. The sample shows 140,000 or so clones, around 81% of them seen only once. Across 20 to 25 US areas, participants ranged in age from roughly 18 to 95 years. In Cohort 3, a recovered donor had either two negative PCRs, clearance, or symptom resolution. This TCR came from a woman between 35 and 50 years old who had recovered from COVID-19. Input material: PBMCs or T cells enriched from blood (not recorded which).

The DNA of the CDR3 is TGTGCCAGCCGCACAGACGACTATGGCTACACCTTC. It is translated as CASRTDDYGYTF. This chain links TRBV7-9 with TRBJ1-2; no clear D. V shed 8 bases and J shed 3 bases, with 10 bases lying between them. Germline V gene lookup returns CDR1 SEHNR and CDR2 FQNEAQ (reference sequence). This CDR3 has 12 amino acids.